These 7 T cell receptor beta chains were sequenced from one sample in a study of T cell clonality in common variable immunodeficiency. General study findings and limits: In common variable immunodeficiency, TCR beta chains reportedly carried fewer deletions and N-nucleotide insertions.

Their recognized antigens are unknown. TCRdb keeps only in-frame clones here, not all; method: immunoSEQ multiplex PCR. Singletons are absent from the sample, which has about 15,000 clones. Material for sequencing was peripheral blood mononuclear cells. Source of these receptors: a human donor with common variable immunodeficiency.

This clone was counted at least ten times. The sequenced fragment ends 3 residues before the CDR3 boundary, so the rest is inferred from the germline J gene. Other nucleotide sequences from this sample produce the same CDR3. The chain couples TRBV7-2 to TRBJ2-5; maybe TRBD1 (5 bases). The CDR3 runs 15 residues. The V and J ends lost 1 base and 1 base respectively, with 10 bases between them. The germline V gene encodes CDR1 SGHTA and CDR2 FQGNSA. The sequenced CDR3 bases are TGTGCCAGCAGCTTAGTGGGTCAGGGCCAAGAGACC. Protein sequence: CASSLVGQGQET. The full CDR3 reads CASSLVGQGQETQYF.

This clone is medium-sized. The CDR3 loop reads CSASSGTSGSYNEQFF. The CDR3 DNA, read in part, is TGCAGTGCTTCCTCAGGGACTAGCGGCTCCTACAATGAG. The genes are TRBV20-1 and TRBJ2-1, with TRBD2 identical over 11 bases. The read falls 3 residues short of the CDR3 end, and the missing part is taken from the germline J gene. Germline CDR1 reads DFQATT; CDR2 reads SNEGSKA (reference sequence). This CDR3 has 16 amino acids. After removal of 5 bases from V and 0 bases from J, the junction contained 6 bases not matched to a gene.

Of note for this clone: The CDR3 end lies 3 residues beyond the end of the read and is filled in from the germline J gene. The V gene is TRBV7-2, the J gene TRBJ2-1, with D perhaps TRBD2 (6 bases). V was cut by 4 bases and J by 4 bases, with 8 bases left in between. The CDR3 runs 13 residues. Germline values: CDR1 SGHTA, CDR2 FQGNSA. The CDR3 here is CASSWTTYNEQFF. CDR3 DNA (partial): TGTGCCAGCAGCTGGACTACTTACAATGAG.

The CDR3 DNA, read in part, is TGTGCCAGTACCCAACCTCTCGGGGGGAGAGGAAACACC. It yields the protein CASTQPLGGRGNT. The CDR3 reads in full as CASTQPLGGRGNTIYF. The rearrangement joins TRBV19 to TRBJ1-3; D may be TRBD1 (5 bases). Coverage ceases 3 residues before the CDR3 finishes, and the germline J gene fills in the end. V was trimmed by 7 bases and J by 4 bases, leaving 20 bases between them. CDR3 length equals 16 residues. Germline-derived CDR1 and CDR2 are LNHDA and SQIVND (reference sequence).

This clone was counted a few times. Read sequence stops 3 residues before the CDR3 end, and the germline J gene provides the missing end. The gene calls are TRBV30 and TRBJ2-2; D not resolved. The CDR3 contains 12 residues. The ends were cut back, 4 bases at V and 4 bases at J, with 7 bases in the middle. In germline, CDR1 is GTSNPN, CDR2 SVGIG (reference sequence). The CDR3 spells CAWIEGTGELFF. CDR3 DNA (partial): TGTGCCTGGATTGAAGGCACCGGGGAG.

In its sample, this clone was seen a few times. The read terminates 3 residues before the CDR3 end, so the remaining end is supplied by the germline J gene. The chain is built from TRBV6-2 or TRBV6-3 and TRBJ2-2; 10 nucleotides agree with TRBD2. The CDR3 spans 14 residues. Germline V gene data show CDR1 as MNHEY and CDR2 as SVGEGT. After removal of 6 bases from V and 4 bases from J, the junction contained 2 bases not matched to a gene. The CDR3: CASSRTSGTGELFF. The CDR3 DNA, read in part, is TGTGCCAGCAGCCGGACTAGCGGCACCGGGGAG.

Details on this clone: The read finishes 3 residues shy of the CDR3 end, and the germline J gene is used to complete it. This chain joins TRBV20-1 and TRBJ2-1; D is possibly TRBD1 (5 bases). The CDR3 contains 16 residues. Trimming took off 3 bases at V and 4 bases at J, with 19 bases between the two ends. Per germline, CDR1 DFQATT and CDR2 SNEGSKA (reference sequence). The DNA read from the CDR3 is TGCAGTGCTAGGTCTTTAGGGGCCCCCCTTTACAATGAG. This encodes CSARSLGAPLYNE. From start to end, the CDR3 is CSARSLGAPLYNEQFF.